The clone carrying this T cell receptor beta chain has just a few counts. The sample comes from a study of T-cell memory formation after mild COVID-19. Looking at the study overall: Largely, TCR clusters stayed within a single donor.

The CDR3 runs 13 residues. V gave up 2 bases and J gave up 8 bases; unmatched junction bases: 6. Germline lookup yields CDR1 GTSNPN and CDR2 SVGIG (reference sequence). Researchers used 5'RACE with constant-segment primers to make TCR alpha and TCR beta cDNA libraries that carry sample barcodes and UMIs. TCRdb analysed the 5' RACE reads with MiXCR anew, one entry per CDR3 protein. This sample yields just under 150,000 distinct CDR3 sequences, of which 15% to 20% are seen a single time; over 2% belongs to the top ten. The sequence derives from an adult woman who had mild COVID-19 (a few samples of this study predate the infection). Cell type and time point are not known. This chain joins TRBV30 and TRBJ2-1; TRBD1 matches 7 bases. The sequenced material came from PBMCs or a T cell subset sorted from them (not recorded which). CDR3 nucleotide sequence: TGTGCCTGGAGTCTAGGGGGCGCCTATGAGCAGTTCTTC. This sequence encodes CAWSLGGAYEQFF.